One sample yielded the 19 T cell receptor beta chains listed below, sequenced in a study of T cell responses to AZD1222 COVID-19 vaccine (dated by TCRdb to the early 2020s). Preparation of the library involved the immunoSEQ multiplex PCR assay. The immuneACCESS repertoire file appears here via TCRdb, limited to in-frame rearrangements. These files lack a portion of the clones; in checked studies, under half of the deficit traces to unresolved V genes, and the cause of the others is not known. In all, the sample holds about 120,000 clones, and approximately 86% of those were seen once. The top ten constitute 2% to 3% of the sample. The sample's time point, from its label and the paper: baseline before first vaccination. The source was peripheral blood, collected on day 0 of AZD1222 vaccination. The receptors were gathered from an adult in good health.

CDR3 in DNA: TGCGCCAGCTCTCGAGCGGGAGGCTATCAAGAGACCCAGTACTTC. As protein: CASSRAGGYQETQYF. This rearrangement joins TRBV10-2 to TRBJ2-5; 9 bases are a match to TRBD2. The V and J ends lost 8 bases and 2 bases, in that order; junction bases with no gene match: 9. The CDR3 has 15 residues. The germline CDR1 and CDR2 sequences are WSHSY and SAAADI.

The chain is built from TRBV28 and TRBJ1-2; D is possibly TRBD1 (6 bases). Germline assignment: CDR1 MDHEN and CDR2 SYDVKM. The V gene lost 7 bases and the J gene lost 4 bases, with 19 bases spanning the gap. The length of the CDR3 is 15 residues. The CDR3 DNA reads TGTGCCAGCACCACCCCGACAGGTGGGGGCTATGGCTACACCTTC. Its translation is CASTTPTGGGYGYTF.

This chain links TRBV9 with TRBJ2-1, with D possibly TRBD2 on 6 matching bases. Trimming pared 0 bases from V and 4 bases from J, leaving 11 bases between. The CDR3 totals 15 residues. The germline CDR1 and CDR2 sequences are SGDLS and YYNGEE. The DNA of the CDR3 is TGTGCCAGCAGCGTAGATGGTAGCGGTTACAATGAGCAGTTCTTC. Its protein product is CASSVDGSGYNEQFF.

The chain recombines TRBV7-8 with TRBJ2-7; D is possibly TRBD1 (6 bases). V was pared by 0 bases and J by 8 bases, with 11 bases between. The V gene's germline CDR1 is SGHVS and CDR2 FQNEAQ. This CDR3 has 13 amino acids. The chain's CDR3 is CASSLARTEQQYF. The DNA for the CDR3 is TGTGCCAGCAGCTTAGCCCGGACAGAACAGCAGTACTTC.

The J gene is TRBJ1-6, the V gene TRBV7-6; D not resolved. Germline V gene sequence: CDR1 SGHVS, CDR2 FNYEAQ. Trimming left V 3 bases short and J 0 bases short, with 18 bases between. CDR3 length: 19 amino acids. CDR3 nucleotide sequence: TGTGCCAGCAGCTTCGCCGGACGGGGAACCAGCTCCTATAATTCACCCCTCCACTTT. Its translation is CASSFAGRGTSSYNSPLHF.

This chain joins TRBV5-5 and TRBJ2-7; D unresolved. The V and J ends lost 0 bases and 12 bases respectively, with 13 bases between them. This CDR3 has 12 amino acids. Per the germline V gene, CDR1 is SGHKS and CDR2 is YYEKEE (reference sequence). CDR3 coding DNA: TGTGCCAGCAGCTTGGTAGGCAGTCTCGGGTACTTC. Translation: CASSLVGSLGYF.

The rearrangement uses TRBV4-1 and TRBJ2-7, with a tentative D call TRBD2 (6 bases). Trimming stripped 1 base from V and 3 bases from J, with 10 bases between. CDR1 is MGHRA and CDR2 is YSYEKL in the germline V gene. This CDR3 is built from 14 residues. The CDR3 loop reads CASSQAGVVYEQYF. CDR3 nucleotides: TGCGCCAGCAGCCAAGCGGGAGTGGTCTACGAGCAGTACTTC.

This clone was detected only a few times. CDR3: CASSLRGGIYNEQFF. The CDR3 bases are TGTGCCAGCAGCTTAAGGGGTGGGATCTACAATGAGCAGTTCTTC. This rearrangement joins TRBV7-9 to TRBJ2-1; tentative D call: TRBD1 (5 bases). This CDR3 spans 15 amino acids. The germline gives CDR1 SEHNR, CDR2 FQNEAQ (reference sequence). Trimming removed 2 bases from V and 3 bases from J, with 11 bases in between.

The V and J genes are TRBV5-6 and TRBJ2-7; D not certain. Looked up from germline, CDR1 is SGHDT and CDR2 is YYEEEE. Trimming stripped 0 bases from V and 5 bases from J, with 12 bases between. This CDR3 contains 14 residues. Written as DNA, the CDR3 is TGTGCCAGCAGCTTGGGAATCAGGAGTGACGAGCAGTACTTC. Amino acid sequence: CASSLGIRSDEQYF.

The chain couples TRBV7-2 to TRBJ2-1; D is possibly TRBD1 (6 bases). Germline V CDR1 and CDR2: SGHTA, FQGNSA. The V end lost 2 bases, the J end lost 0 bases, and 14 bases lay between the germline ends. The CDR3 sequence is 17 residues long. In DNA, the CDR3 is TGTGCCAGCAGCTTAAAGGGGGTAGCGAGCTCCTACAATGAGCAGTTCTTC. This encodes CASSLKGVASSYNEQFF.

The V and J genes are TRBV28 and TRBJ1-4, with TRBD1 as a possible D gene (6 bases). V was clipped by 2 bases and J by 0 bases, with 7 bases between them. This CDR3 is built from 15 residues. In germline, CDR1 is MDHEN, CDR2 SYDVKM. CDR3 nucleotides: TGTGCCAGCAGTTTAGGGGGCGCAACTAATGAAAAACTGTTTTTT. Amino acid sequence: CASSLGGATNEKLFF.

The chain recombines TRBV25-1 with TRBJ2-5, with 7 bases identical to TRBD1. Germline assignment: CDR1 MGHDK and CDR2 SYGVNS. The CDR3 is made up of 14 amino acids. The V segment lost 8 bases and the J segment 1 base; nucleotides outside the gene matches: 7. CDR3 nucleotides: TGTGCCAGCCTGCGGACAGGCGCCCAAGAGACCCAGTACTTC. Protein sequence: CASLRTGAQETQYF.

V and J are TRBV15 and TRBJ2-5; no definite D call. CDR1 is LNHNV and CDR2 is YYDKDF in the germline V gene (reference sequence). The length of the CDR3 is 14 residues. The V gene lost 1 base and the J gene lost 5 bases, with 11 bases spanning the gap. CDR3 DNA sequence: TGTGCCACCAGCAGAGCGGTGGGGTCGGAGACCCAGTACTTC. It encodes CATSRAVGSETQYF. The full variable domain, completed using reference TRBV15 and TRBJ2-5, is DAMVIQNPRYQVTQFGKPVTLSCSQTLNHNVMYWYQQKSSQAPKLLFHYYDKDFNNEADTPDNFQSRRPNTSFCFLDIRSPGLGDTAMYLCATSRAVGSETQYFGPGTRLLVL.

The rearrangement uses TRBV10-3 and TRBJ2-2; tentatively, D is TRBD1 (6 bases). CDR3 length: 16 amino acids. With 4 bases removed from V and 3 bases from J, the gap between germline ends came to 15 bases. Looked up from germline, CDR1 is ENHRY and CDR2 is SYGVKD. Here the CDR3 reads CAISGYMGADTGELFF. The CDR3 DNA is TGTGCCATCAGTGGTTACATGGGGGCGGACACCGGGGAGCTGTTTTTT.

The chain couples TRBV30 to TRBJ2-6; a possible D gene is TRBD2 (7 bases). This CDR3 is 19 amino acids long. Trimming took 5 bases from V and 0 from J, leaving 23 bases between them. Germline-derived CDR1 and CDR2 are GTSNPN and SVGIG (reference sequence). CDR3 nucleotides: TGTGCCTGGGCCCCAACGGGGGGCCTGAGGGTCTCTGGGGCCAACGTCCTGACTTTC. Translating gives CAWAPTGGLRVSGANVLTF.

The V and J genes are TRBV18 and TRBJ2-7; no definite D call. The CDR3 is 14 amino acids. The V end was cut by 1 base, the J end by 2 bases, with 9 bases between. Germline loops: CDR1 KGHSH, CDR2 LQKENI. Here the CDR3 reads CASSPLNGPYEQYF. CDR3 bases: TGTGCCAGCTCACCACTTAACGGTCCCTACGAGCAGTACTTC. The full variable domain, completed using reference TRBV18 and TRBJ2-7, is NAGVMQNPRHLVRRRGQEARLRCSPMKGHSHVYWYRQLPEEGLKFMVYLQKENIIDESGMPKERFSAEFPKEGPSILRIQQVVRGDSAAYFCASSPLNGPYEQYFGPGTRLTVT.

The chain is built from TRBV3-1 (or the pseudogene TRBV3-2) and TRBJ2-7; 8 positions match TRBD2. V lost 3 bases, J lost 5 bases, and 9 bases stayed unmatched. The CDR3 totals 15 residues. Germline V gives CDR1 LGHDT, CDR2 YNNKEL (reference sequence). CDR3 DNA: TGTGCCAGCAGCCAGGGCCGCGGGAGGAGCAACGAGCAGTACTTC. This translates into CASSQGRGRSNEQYF.

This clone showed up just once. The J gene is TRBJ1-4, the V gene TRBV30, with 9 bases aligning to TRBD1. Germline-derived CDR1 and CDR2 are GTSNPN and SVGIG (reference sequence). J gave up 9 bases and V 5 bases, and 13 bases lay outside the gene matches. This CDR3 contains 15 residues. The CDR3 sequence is CAWSRDRVGAQKLFF. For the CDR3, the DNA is TGTGCCTGGTCCCGGGACAGGGTCGGGGCACAAAAACTGTTTTTT.

The CDR3 nucleotides read TGTGCCAGCAGCTACACGAGGACTAGCGGTTACGGTGAGCAGTTCTTC. This codes for CASSYTRTSGYGEQFF. The chain links TRBV11-2 to TRBJ2-1, with TRBD2 identical over 10 bases. Losses at the gene ends were 4 bases for V and 9 bases for J; bases not matched to a gene: 12. This CDR3 contains 16 residues. Germline loops: CDR1 SGHAT, CDR2 FQNNGV. Using reference TRBV11-2 and TRBJ2-1 for the parts outside the CDR3, the full variable domain is EAGVAQSPRYKIIEKRQSVAFWCNPISGHATLYWYQQILGQGPKLLIQFQNNGVVDDSQLPKDRFSAERLKGVDSTLKIQPAKLEDSAVYLCASSYTRTSGYGEQFFGPGTRLTVL.